This T cell receptor (beta chain) was captured in a study of T cell responses to AZD1222 COVID-19 vaccine. With respect to this clone: The antigen is undetermined.

Germline CDR1 is LGHDT and CDR2 is YNNKEL (reference sequence). The V and J ends lost 3 bases and 3 bases respectively, with 8 bases between them. The CDR3 has 13 residues. The table came from immunoSEQ multiplex PCR; TCRdb's copy has only in-frame clones and leaves some out. The sample includes about 150,000 clones, more than 85% seen only once; the top ten take under 2.5%. Notes on the study in general: Once two AZD1222 doses were given, Spike-specific TCR breadth and depth went up. Reportedly, nearly half the spike-specific TCRs target unmutated variant regions. White British people made up most donors, females outnumbered males, and clonal diversity was possibly underestimated.

This receptor was identified in an adult in good health. The rearrangement joins TRBV3-1 (or the pseudogene TRBV3-2) to TRBJ1-2; perhaps TRBD1 as D (5 bases). The source was peripheral blood, collected on day 0 of AZD1222 vaccination. For the CDR3, the DNA is TGTGCCAGCAGCCACCCGGGGCACTATGGCTACACCTTC. It translates to CASSHPGHYGYTF.